These T cell receptor beta chains were read from a single sample in a study of cytomegalovirus exposure and HLA in healthy donors. Some clones are missing from TCRdb's copy, which holds only in-frame ones; the method was immunoSEQ multiplex PCR. Of about 150,000 clones listed, about two thirds were seen once; the top ten hold under 2%. The material sequenced was PBMCs. The receptors come from a woman aged 18-29 years in good health and CMV-seronegative. CDR3s include the opening cysteine and the closing phenylalanine or tryptophan. Fields, in order: D gene, J gene, clone size, V gene, CDR3 DNA, CDR3 protein. The D gene is left open where the match is weak. Expanded clones are given a class, and other clones once, few, many or no size at all.

TRBD2 TRBJ2-1 NA TRBV9 TGTGCCAGCAGCGTAGCTAGCGGGGATAAATACAATGAGCAGTTCTTC CASSVASGDKYNEQFF
TRBD1 TRBJ1-1 NA TRBV7-3 TGTGCCAGCAGCTTATCCTCAGGGGGAAATGAAGCTTTCTTT CASSLSSGGNEAFF
TRBD2 TRBJ2-2 NA TRBV4-3 TGCGCCAGCAGCCAAGAACTAGCGGGGGGGAGTAACACCGGGGAGCTGTTTTTT CASSQELAGGSNTGELFF
NA TRBJ2-3 few TRBV20-1 TGCAGTGCCAGAGACAGGGATACGCAGTATTTT CSARDRDTQYF
TRBD1 TRBJ1-5 NA TRBV19 TGTGCCAGTAGTGGTCGGACAGGGTTTGGTTATAGCAATCAGCCCCAGCATTTT CASSGRTGFGYSNQPQHF
NA TRBJ1-1 NA TRBV6-1 TGTGCCACCTCTTCGACAGACATGAACACTGAAGCTTTCTTT CATSSTDMNTEAFF
NA TRBJ1-1 once TRBV7-9 TGTGCCAGCAGCTTAGAGATTGTCGGGGGAGGCGACACTGAAGCTTTCTTT CASSLEIVGGGDTEAFF
NA TRBJ2-3 NA TRBV11-2 TGTGCCAGCAGCTTGCGCGACCTGGGTCCGGGGGTGGTTACGCAGTATTTT CASSLRDLGPGVVTQYF
NA TRBJ1-2 NA TRBV19 TGTGCCAGTAGTATGGGGGCATTGGCGAACTATGGCTACACCTTC CASSMGALANYGYTF
NA TRBJ1-2 NA TRBV27 TGTGCCAGCAGCTCCCCGGGCAGGGGCTCCCATGGCTACACCTTC CASSSPGRGSHGYTF
NA TRBJ2-1 NA TRBV7-2 TGTGCCAGCAGCACACGAAGGGAGAATGAGCAGTTCTTC CASSTRRENEQFF
TRBD2 TRBJ2-1 few TRBV7-9 TGCGCCAGCAGCCAAGAATACGGCGGGGGGGCCAATGAGCAGTTCTTC CASSQEYGGGANEQFF
TRBD2 TRBJ2-2 NA TRBV14 TGTGCCAGCAGCTTCAAGTTACTAGCGGGAGGGCCCTGGACCGGGGAGCTGTTTTTT CASSFKLLAGGPWTGELFF
NA TRBJ2-6 NA TRBV10-3 TGTGCCATCAGTGGGGGGGTCCAGGTCGCCCCCTCTGGGGCCAACGTCCTGACTTTC CAISGGVQVAPSGANVLTF
NA TRBJ2-1 once TRBV2 TGTGCCAGCAGTAACAGCTACAATGAGCAGTTCTTC CASSNSYNEQFF
NA TRBJ2-5 once TRBV7-3 TGTGCCAGCAGCGGACATCCGCAAGAGACCCAGTACTTC CASSGHPQETQYF
NA TRBJ2-7 few TRBV28 TGTGCCAGCCTACCGGGAATGACCTACGAGCAGTACTTC CASLPGMTYEQYF
TRBD2 TRBJ2-5 NA TRBV18 TGTGCCAGCTCACCAGGACATAGCGGGAGGTCGGAGACCCAGTACTTC CASSPGHSGRSETQYF
TRBD1 TRBJ1-2 NA TRBV27 TGTGCTAGCAGTTTAGGGAGACAGGGGGTTAACTATGGCTACACCTTC CASSLGRQGVNYGYTF
NA TRBJ1-1 NA TRBV2 TGTGCAGGACACCGTGATACGAACACTGAAGCTTTCTTT CAGHRDTNTEAFF
NA TRBJ2-5 NA TRBV11-3 TGTGCCAGCAGCTTTCAGGAAGCGGAAGAGACCCAGTACTTC CASSFQEAEETQYF
TRBD1 TRBJ2-7 NA TRBV6-1 TGTGCCAGCAGTGGGGGGACAGGAACCCTATACGAGCAGTACTTC CASSGGTGTLYEQYF
NA TRBJ1-1 NA TRBV29-1 TGCAGCGGCGCCAGGGAGGTGAACACTGAAGCTTTCTTT CSGAREVNTEAFF
TRBD2 TRBJ2-3 few TRBV19 TGTGCCAGTAGTATGAAGCGGGGGGGGGTATACCCAGATACGCAGTATTTT CASSMKRGGVYPDTQYF
TRBD1 TRBJ1-5 NA TRBV7-2 TGTGCCAGCAGCTTAGGACAGGGTGGTCAGCCCCAGCATTTT CASSLGQGGQPQHF
NA TRBJ2-7 NA TRBV11-3 TGTGCCAGCAGCAAAAAGAGCGACGAGCAGTACTTC CASSKKSDEQYF
TRBD1 TRBJ1-5 few TRBV2 TGTGCCAGCATGGAGGGGGCCAGGGGTCAGCCCCAGCATTTT CASMEGARGQPQHF
TRBD2 TRBJ2-7 NA TRBV19 TGTGCCAGTAGTGGCCCGGGACTAGCGGGGGCCAAAACCTACGAGCAGTACTTC CASSGPGLAGAKTYEQYF
NA TRBJ2-1 NA TRBV7-9 TGTGCCAGCAGCCCCACGAGCAATGAGCAGTTCTTC CASSPTSNEQFF
TRBD1 TRBJ2-5 NA TRBV5-8 TGTGCCAGCAGCTGGGGACAGGGGGTACAAGAGACCCAGTACTTC CASSWGQGVQETQYF
TRBD1 TRBJ1-1 NA TRBV4-1 TGCGCCAGCAGCCCTCGACAGGGCAGGAACACTGAAGCTTTCTTT CASSPRQGRNTEAFF
NA TRBJ1-2 NA TRBV5-1 TGCGCCAGCGCGGGCGCTCCCAACTATGGCTACACCTTC CASAGAPNYGYTF
NA TRBJ2-3 NA TRBV4-3 TGCGCCAGCAGCCGCCAGGACGCGGGGTCGGGAGATACGCAGTATTTT CASSRQDAGSGDTQYF
NA TRBJ1-1 NA TRBV21-1 TGTGCCAGCAGCAAAGGAGAATTTTGGAGACAGGTCGAAGCTTTCTTT CASSKGEFWRQVEAFF
TRBD1 TRBJ1-1 once TRBV5-1 TGCGCCAGCAGCTTAAGTACAGGGGCGGCGATGAACACTGAAGCTTTCTTT CASSLSTGAAMNTEAFF
NA TRBJ1-5 NA TRBV7-9 TGTGCCAGCAGCCCGGGGGGGGACACTTCCATACCCCAGCATTTT CASSPGGDTSIPQHF
TRBD1 TRBJ2-3 few TRBV6-1 TGTGCCAGCATCGGGACAGGGTGGCGGACGCAGTATTTT CASIGTGWRTQYF
TRBD1 TRBJ1-1 few TRBV12-5 TGTGCTAGTGGTCTCAGGGGGAGCACTGAAGCTTTCTTT CASGLRGSTEAFF
TRBD1 TRBJ1-2 NA TRBV4-2 TGTGCCAGCACTAGGGACAGGGGAAGACTTGGCTACACCTTC CASTRDRGRLGYTF
TRBD2 TRBJ2-7 NA TRBV2 TGTGCCAGCAGTCTAAGCGGGAGAGTCAGGAGCTCCTACGAGCAGTACTTC CASSLSGRVRSSYEQYF
NA TRBJ1-5 NA TRBV10-3 TGTGCCAGTCGGGAAACCAGCAATCAGCCCCAGCATTTT CASRETSNQPQHF
TRBD1 TRBJ1-1 once TRBV18 TGTGCCAGCTCACCTGGTACAGGGGCAATGAACACTGAAGCTTTCTTT CASSPGTGAMNTEAFF
NA TRBJ1-1 NA TRBV4-3 TGCGCCAGCAGCCAAGATAGGAGTTCTGAAGCTTTCTTT CASSQDRSSEAFF
NA TRBJ2-3 NA TRBV7-9 TGTGCCAGCAGCGAATCAGGGTCAGATACGCAGTATTTT CASSESGSDTQYF
NA TRBJ2-1 NA TRBV10-2 TGCGCCAGCAGTCGAGTTACAGGGAGACTGAGCTCCTACAATGAGCAGTTCTTC CASSRVTGRLSSYNEQFF
TRBD1 TRBJ1-4 NA TRBV5-4 TGTGCCAGCAGCTTGGCGTCGAGGGGGCCTGAGAGTGTTAATGAAAAACTGTTTTTT CASSLASRGPESVNEKLFF
TRBD2 TRBJ2-7 NA TRBV11-2 TGTGCCAGCAGCTTAGCCGGTGGACTAGCGGGGGGGAAGTACGAGCAGTACTTC CASSLAGGLAGGKYEQYF
NA TRBJ2-1 few TRBV9 TGTGCCAGCAGCGTAGAACTAGCCGATGAGCAGTTCTTC CASSVELADEQFF
TRBD1 TRBJ1-2 NA TRBV18 TGTGCCAGCTCGCCAGCACAGGGGGCTCCCTATGGCTACACCTTC CASSPAQGAPYGYTF
TRBD2 TRBJ2-1 medium-sized TRBV2 TGTGCCAGCAGTACTCGGACTAGCGGGGATGAGCAGTTCTTC CASSTRTSGDEQFF
NA TRBJ2-1 once TRBV7-6 TGTGCCAGCAGCTTAACTGACCCCGGGTACGAGCAGTTCTTC CASSLTDPGYEQFF
TRBD1 TRBJ2-3 NA TRBV10-3 TGTGCCATCAGTGAGCCGACAGGGATTAGCACAGATACGCAGTATTTT CAISEPTGISTDTQYF
TRBD2 TRBJ2-7 NA TRBV5-4 TGTGCCAGCACCCTCCAAGGGACTAGCGGTCTCTACGAGCAGTACTTC CASTLQGTSGLYEQYF